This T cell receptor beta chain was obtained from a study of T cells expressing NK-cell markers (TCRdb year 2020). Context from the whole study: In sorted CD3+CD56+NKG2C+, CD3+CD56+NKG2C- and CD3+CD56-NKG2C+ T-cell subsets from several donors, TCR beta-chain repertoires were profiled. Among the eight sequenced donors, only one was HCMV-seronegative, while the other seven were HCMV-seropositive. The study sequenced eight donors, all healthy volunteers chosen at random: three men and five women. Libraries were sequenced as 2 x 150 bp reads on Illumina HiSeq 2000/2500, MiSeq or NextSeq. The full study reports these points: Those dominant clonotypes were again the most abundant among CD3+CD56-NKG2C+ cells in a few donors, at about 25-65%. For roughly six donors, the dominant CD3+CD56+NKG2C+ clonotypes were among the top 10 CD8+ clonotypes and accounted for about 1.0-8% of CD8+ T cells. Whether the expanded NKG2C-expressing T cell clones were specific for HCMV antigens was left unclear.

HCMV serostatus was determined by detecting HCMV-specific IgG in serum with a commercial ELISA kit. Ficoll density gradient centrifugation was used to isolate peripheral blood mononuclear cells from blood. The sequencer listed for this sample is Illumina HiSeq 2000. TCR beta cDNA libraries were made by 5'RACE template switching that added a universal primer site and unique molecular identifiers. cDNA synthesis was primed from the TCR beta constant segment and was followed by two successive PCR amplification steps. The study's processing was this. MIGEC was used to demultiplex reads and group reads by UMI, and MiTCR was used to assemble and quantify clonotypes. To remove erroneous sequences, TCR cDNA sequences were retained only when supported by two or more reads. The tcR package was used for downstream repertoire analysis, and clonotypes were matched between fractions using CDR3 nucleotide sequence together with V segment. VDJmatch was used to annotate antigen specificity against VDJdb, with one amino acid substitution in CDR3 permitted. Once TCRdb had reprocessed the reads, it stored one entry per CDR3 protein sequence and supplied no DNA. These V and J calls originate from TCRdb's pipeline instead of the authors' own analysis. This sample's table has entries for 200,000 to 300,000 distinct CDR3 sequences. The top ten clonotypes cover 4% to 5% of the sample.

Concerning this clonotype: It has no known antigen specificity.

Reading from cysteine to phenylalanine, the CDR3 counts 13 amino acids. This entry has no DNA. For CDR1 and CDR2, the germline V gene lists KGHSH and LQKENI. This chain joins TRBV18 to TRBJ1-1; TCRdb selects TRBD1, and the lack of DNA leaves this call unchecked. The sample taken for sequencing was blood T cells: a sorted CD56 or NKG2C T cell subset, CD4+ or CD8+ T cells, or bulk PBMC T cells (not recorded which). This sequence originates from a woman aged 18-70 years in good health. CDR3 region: CASSPAEGVGAFF. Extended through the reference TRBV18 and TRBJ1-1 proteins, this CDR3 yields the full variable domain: NAGVMQNPRHLVRRRGQEARLRCSPMKGHSHVYWYRQLPEEGLKFMVYLQKENIIDESGMPKERFSAEFPKEGPSILRIQQVVRGDSAAYFCASSPAEGVGAFFGQGTRLTVV.